This T cell receptor (beta chain) derives from a study of cytomegalovirus exposure and HLA in healthy donors. Whole-study findings and limits: Among CMV-associated TCR beta chains, most appeared HLA-restricted in a later analysis.

PCR used 60 Vbeta primers and 13 Jbeta primers. TCRdb's table, derived via immunoSEQ multiplex PCR, lists solely in-frame clones and lacks some. The sample records about 130,000 clones, approximately 69% being singletons. Points on this clone: As yet, its antigen is unknown.

CDR3 length: 15 amino acids. The V gene end was trimmed by 2 bases and the J gene end by 5 bases; junction bases not matched to a gene: 9. Germline assignment: CDR1 KGHSH and CDR2 LQKENI. V is TRBV18 and J is TRBJ2-7; 7 bases fit TRBD1. The sequenced sample consisted of PBMCs. The clonotype was recovered from a man aged 40-50 years in good health and CMV-seropositive. Here the CDR3 DNA reads TGTGCCAGCTCACCAGCGAGCGACAGGGCTAACGAGCAGTACTTC. It codes for CASSPASDRANEQYF.